The 10 T cell receptor beta chains presented below share a single source sample, sequenced in a study of PD-1 blockade in classical Hodgkin lymphoma. Time point of the sample: cycle 4 day 1 (C4D1), after about 6 weeks of nivolumab. In every patient, relapse followed autologous stem cell transplantation, while exposure to brentuximab vedotin differed. Clones were read by immunoSEQ multiplex PCR, and TCRdb kept only the in-frame ones, dropping some. The sample has about 7,000 clones; around three quarters are singletons. This sample comprised peripheral blood mononuclear cells (PBMCs), obtained before the fourth cycle of nivolumab. The receptors stem from a human donor with classical Hodgkin lymphoma.

The rearrangement uses TRBV19 and TRBJ2-1; 9 bases are a match to TRBD2. V trimming: 4 bases; J trimming: 9 bases; junction bases outside the gene matches: 10. CDR3 size: 15 residues. Looked up from germline, CDR1 is LNHDA and CDR2 is SQIVND (reference sequence). CDR3 coding DNA: TGTGCCAGTAGTACTCATAGCGGGAGTCTCAGTGAGCAGTTCTTC. Protein: CASSTHSGSLSEQFF.

The chain is built from TRBV29-1 and TRBJ2-7; D call uncertain. V shed 7 bases and J shed 0 bases, with 7 bases lying between them. Germline V CDR1 and CDR2: SQVTM, ANQGSEA. The CDR3 is made up of 11 amino acids. The CDR3 reads CSGTSSYEQYF. The CDR3 DNA is TGCAGCGGGACCTCCTCCTACGAGCAGTACTTC.

This sequence joins TRBV6-6 and TRBJ1-5, with D possibly matching TRBD1 (6 bases). The germline CDR1 and CDR2 sequences are MNHNY and SVGAGI (reference sequence). V lost 6 bases and J lost 1, with 10 bases in between. The CDR3 is made up of 14 amino acids. Written as DNA, the CDR3 is TGTGCCAGCAGCCTAAGGGGGAGCAATCAGCCCCAGCATTTT. It encodes CASSLRGSNQPQHF.

In its sample, this clone was seen a few times. This sample also contains other DNA sequences that code for the same CDR3. The rearrangement joins TRBV9 to TRBJ2-1; D gene unclear. The CDR3 has 14 residues. The germline CDR1 and CDR2 sequences are SGDLS and YYNGEE. V gave up 5 bases and J gave up 5 bases, with 14 bases separating them. This chain's CDR3 is CASRLSDGDNEQFF. Written as DNA, the CDR3 is TGTGCCAGCAGACTCTCGGACGGAGACAATGAGCAGTTCTTC. The whole variable domain, remainder taken from reference TRBV9 and TRBJ2-1, is DSGVTQTPKHLITATGQRVTLRCSPRSGDLSVYWYQQSLDQGLQFLIQYYNGEERAKGNILERFSAQQFPDLHSELNLSSLELGDSALYFCASRLSDGDNEQFFGPGTRLTVL.

This clone was picked up a small number of times. V and J are TRBV7-6 and TRBJ2-7, with 9 bases fitting TRBD1. The V gene's germline CDR1 is SGHVS and CDR2 FNYEAQ. The V and J ends lost 6 bases and 2 bases, in that order; junction bases with no gene match: 8. The CDR3 length is 15 residues. This CDR3 is CASSYGTGLTYEQYF. CDR3 coding DNA: TGTGCCAGCAGTTACGGGACAGGGCTCACCTACGAGCAGTACTTC.

The chain combines TRBV6-5 with TRBJ2-2; tentative D call: TRBD2 (6 bases). In germline, CDR1 is MNHEY, CDR2 SVGAGI. The germline V and J ends were trimmed by 0 bases and 5 bases, with 13 bases remaining between them. The CDR3 sequence is 16 residues long. CDR3 sequence (DNA): TGTGCCAGCAGTTACTCGAGGGCAGCGGGTACCGGGGAGCTGTTTTTT. It specifies CASSYSRAAGTGELFF.

The chain is built from TRBV7-2 and TRBJ2-3, with TRBD2 identical over 7 bases. Germline V gives CDR1 SGHTA, CDR2 FQGNSA. The CDR3 runs 13 residues. V lost 8 bases, J lost 2 bases, and 4 bases stayed unmatched. The CDR3 sequence is CASQAGVTDTQYF. CDR3 DNA sequence: TGTGCCAGCCAGGCGGGAGTCACAGATACGCAGTATTTT.

The chain links TRBV14 to TRBJ2-1, with TRBD2 matching over 11 bases. CDR1 and CDR2 (germline): SGHDN, FVKESK. The CDR3 consists of 16 residues. The V and J ends lost 5 bases and 10 bases, in that order; junction bases with no gene match: 13. CDR3 amino acids: CASSIGALAGVWEQFF. The CDR3 nucleotides are TGTGCCAGCAGCATAGGAGCACTAGCGGGAGTTTGGGAGCAGTTCTTC.

The chain recombines TRBV7-2 with TRBJ2-1; no firm D call. CDR3 length: 14 amino acids. The germline V and J ends were trimmed by 5 bases and 8 bases, with 16 bases remaining between them. Germline values: CDR1 SGHTA, CDR2 FQGNSA. The CDR3 nucleotides read TGTGCCAGCAGCCCCAGTCGGTCTCTCTATGAGCAGTTCTTC. Protein: CASSPSRSLYEQFF. Full variable domain (remainder filled in from reference TRBV7-2 and TRBJ2-1): GAGVSQSPSNKVTEKGKDVELRCDPISGHTALYWYRQSLGQGLEFLIYFQGNSAPDKSGLPSDRFSAERTGGSVSTLTIQRTQQEDSAVYLCASSPSRSLYEQFFGPGTRLTVL.

The V gene is TRBV6-6, the J gene TRBJ2-1; a possible D gene is TRBD2 (7 bases). The CDR3 totals 16 residues. CDR1 and CDR2 (germline): MNHNY, SVGAGI (reference sequence). Trimming stripped 6 bases from V and 5 bases from J, with 20 bases between. The CDR3 region has the DNA TGTGCCAGCAGAGCAGCGGGGACAACCCCTAACAATGAGCAGTTCTTC. Protein sequence: CASRAAGTTPNNEQFF.